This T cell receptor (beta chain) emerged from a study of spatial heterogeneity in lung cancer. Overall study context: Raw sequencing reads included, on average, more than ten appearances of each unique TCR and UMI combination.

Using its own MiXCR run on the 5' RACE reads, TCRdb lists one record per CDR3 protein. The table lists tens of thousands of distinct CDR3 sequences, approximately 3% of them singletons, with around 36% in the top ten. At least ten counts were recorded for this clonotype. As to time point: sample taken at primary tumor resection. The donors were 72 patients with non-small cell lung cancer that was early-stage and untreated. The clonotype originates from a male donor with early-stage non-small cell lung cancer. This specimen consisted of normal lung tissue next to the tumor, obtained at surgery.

CDR3 DNA sequence: TGTGCCAGCAGTCCCGGGGGGCCCCTCCACTTT. Translated: CASSPGGPLHF. The chain uses TRBV27 and TRBJ1-6; possible D gene TRBD1, 5 bases. The germline gives CDR1 MNHEY, CDR2 SMNVEV (reference sequence). V was trimmed by 5 bases and J by 13 bases, leaving 9 bases between them. The CDR3 runs to 11 residues.